This T cell receptor (beta chain) was obtained from a study of CXCR3-negative and CXCR3-positive naive CD8 T cells. The CDR3 consists of 15 residues. Looked up from germline, CDR1 is SQVTM and CDR2 is ANQGSEA. UMI-labeled TRB cDNA libraries were prepared by 5' RACE. One entry per CDR3 protein, without DNA, is what TCRdb gives after re-calling the 5' RACE reads. This listing includes approximately 58,000 distinct CDR3 sequences. The rearrangement links TRBV29-1 to TRBJ2-7; TCRdb proposes TRBD2, but this gene call is untestable without DNA. The sample was naive CXCR3- CD8+ T cells from blood. Subset in this sample: CD45RO-CCR7+CD27+CD95- naive CD8+ T cells lacking CXCR3 (TNR3-). This receptor was obtained from a human donor in good health. Some clones in this sample may be carry-over from other donors' samples. CDR3 sequence reads: CSVEDWRSDSYEQYF.